The entry below describes one T cell receptor (beta chain). Data came from immunoSEQ multiplex PCR; TCRdb stores just in-frame clones and leaves some out. The repertoire holds tens of thousands of clones, 85% to 90% seen once, with roughly 1.9% in the top ten. This specimen comes from a study of OX40 agonist ivuxolimab in advanced cancers. For the study at large: Patients were treated with ivuxolimab, an agonistic anti-OX40 (CD134) antibody.

This CDR3 has 15 amino acids. V was clipped by 0 bases and J by 7 bases, with 13 bases between them. From germline, CDR1 is KGHSH and CDR2 LQKENI. This sequence was found in an adult with an advanced solid tumor such as melanoma, head and neck, liver or kidney cancer. The sequenced sample was CD4+ or CD8+ T cells sorted from blood, obtained in a trial of the OX40 agonist ivuxolimab. The chain employs TRBV18 and TRBJ2-1; possibly TRBD2 for D (5 bases). This CDR3 reads CASSPPIASGNEQFF. CDR3 nucleotides: TGTGCCAGCTCACCACCTATAGCCTCGGGGAATGAGCAGTTCTTC.